The entry that follows covers one T cell receptor beta chain sequence. The antigen remains undetermined. This specimen comes from a study of cytomegalovirus exposure and HLA in healthy donors. Primers for the PCR totalled 60 Vbeta and 13 Jbeta. Some clones are missing from TCRdb's copy, which holds only in-frame ones; the method was immunoSEQ multiplex PCR. The sample has approximately 150,000 clones; 80% to 85% are singletons. Findings and caveats of the study: When the data were analyzed later, several of the most significant clusters appeared to be linked to common viral pathogens.

V lost 4 bases, J lost 3 bases, and 5 bases stayed unmatched. The CDR3 has 14 amino acids. Germline V gene lookup returns CDR1 SGHRS and CDR2 YFSETQ. Input material: PBMCs. The rearrangement uses TRBV5-1 and TRBJ1-1, with 8 bases fitting TRBD1. This clonotype originated in a human donor in good health. CDR3: CASSTTGGHTEAFF. Here the CDR3 DNA reads TGCGCCAGCAGCACCACAGGGGGGCACACTGAAGCTTTCTTT.